The entry below gives a single TCR beta chain sequence along with its context. This sample also contains other DNA sequences that code for the same CDR3. These data belong to a study of control samples from healthy donors and cancer patients. The V and J ends lost 3 bases and 0 bases respectively, with 6 bases between them. The V gene's germline CDR1 is KGHSH and CDR2 LQKENI. The CDR3 sequence is 14 residues long. Clones were sequenced by immunoSEQ multiplex PCR, and TCRdb holds only the in-frame ones, with some missing. The table records 200,000 to 250,000 clones, over 90% of them present only once. The receptor was isolated from a man in his fifties or sixties in good health. This chain connects TRBV18 to TRBJ1-5; no clear D. The sample taken for sequencing was blood. The CDR3 region is CASSPVDSNQPQHF. CDR3 in DNA: TGTGCCAGCTCACCGGTAGATAGCAATCAGCCCCAGCATTTT.